Below are 21 T cell receptor beta chains sequenced from a single sample in a study of T cells after posttransplantation cyclophosphamide. Sequenced by immunoSEQ multiplex PCR; TCRdb stores in-frame clones only, minus some. The sample consists of fewer than 6,000 clones, 72% of them appearing once. Busulfan-fludarabine conditioning, marrow transplant, and cyclophosphamide on days +3 and +4 were administered. The sample in question was PBMCs, obtained 362 days after allogeneic stem cell transplant with posttransplant cyclophosphamide. These receptors originate from a male patient aged 55 to 70 who received an allogeneic stem cell transplant from an unrelated donor, was CMV-positive, and had acute GVHD only. Some of these T cells may belong to the graft donor.

The rearrangement joins TRBV5-1 to TRBJ1-1; 9 bases fit TRBD1. There are 16 residues in the CDR3. Germline loops: CDR1 SGHRS, CDR2 YFSETQ. Germline trimming cut 4 bases from V and 0 bases from J; bases unmatched to any gene: 7. The CDR3: CASSHRTGALNTEAFF. CDR3 bases: TGCGCCAGCAGCCACCGGACAGGGGCGTTGAACACTGAAGCTTTCTTT.

The gene calls are TRBV27 and TRBJ2-1; possible D gene TRBD2, 6 bases. Between the trimmed V and J ends, which lost 2 bases and 10 bases, there was a span of 12 bases. The CDR3 is made up of 13 amino acids. Germline loops: CDR1 MNHEY, CDR2 SMNVEV (reference sequence). CDR3 coding DNA: TGTGCCAGCAGTTTAAAGGGGACTCGGGAGCAGTTCTTC. It is translated as CASSLKGTREQFF.

The genes are TRBV11-2 and TRBJ1-2, with D possibly TRBD1 on 6 matching bases. The CDR3 is 12 amino acids. Germline loops: CDR1 SGHAT, CDR2 FQNNGV. V was trimmed by 6 bases and J by 3 bases, leaving 8 bases between them. The CDR3 loop reads CASRKGDYGYTF. CDR3 coding DNA: TGTGCCAGCAGAAAGGGGGACTATGGCTACACCTTC.

The J gene is TRBJ2-7, the V gene TRBV7-3; 8 nucleotides agree with TRBD2. Germline loops: CDR1 SGHTA, CDR2 FQGTGA. The CDR3 has 17 residues. Germline trimming cut 5 bases from V and 2 bases from J; bases unmatched to any gene: 14. This CDR3 is CASSPPPLSGGPYEQYF. The CDR3 coding sequence is TGTGCCAGCAGCCCCCCCCCTCTGAGCGGGGGACCCTACGAGCAGTACTTC. The entire variable domain, with the rest obtained from reference TRBV7-3 and TRBJ2-7, is as follows: GAGVSQTPSNKVTEKGKYVELRCDPISGHTALYWYRQSLGQGPEFLIYFQGTGAADDSGLPNDRFFAVRPEGSVSTLKIQRTERGDSAVYLCASSPPPLSGGPYEQYFGPGTRLTVT.

The rearrangement joins TRBV30 to TRBJ2-1; TRBD2 agrees at 7 bases. The germline CDR1 and CDR2 sequences are GTSNPN and SVGIG (reference sequence). V was pared by 3 bases and J by 7 bases, with 3 bases of the junction left unmatched. This CDR3 contains 12 residues. The CDR3 region has the DNA TGTGCCTGGAGCATGGGAGGGAATGAGCAGTTCTTC. This translates into CAWSMGGNEQFF.

This clone was found a few times. The V call is TRBV19, the J call TRBJ2-7; a possible D gene is TRBD2 (7 bases). The CDR3 is made up of 14 amino acids. The V end lost 7 bases, the J end lost 7 bases, and 20 bases lay between the germline ends. Germline V gives CDR1 LNHDA, CDR2 SQIVND (reference sequence). The CDR3 is CASNGGLMVQEQYF. Written as DNA, the CDR3 is TGTGCCAGTAACGGGGGGCTAATGGTTCAGGAGCAGTACTTC.

The V call is TRBV6-5, the J call TRBJ2-1, with 8 nucleotides matching TRBD1. The ends lost 6 bases at V and 2 bases at J; junction bases unmatched: 6. CDR3 length: 15 residues. CDR1 is MNHEY, CDR2 SVGAGI, per germline. The CDR3 reads CASSTGTGAYNEQFF. DNA for the CDR3: TGTGCCAGCAGCACCGGGACAGGAGCCTACAATGAGCAGTTCTTC.

This sequence joins TRBV18 and TRBJ2-7, with TRBD1 identical over 9 bases. CDR1 and CDR2 from the germline V gene are KGHSH and LQKENI. Germline trimming cut 3 bases from V and 0 bases from J; bases unmatched to any gene: 6. The CDR3 is made up of 16 amino acids. Here the CDR3 reads CASSPKRDRDSYEQYF. DNA of the CDR3: TGTGCCAGCTCACCCAAGCGGGACAGGGACTCCTACGAGCAGTACTTC.

This chain joins TRBV7-8 and TRBJ2-3, with 8 nucleotides matching TRBD2. CDR3 size: 14 residues. The germline gives CDR1 SGHVS, CDR2 FQNEAQ. J gave up 3 bases and V 7 bases, and 6 bases lay outside the gene matches. The CDR3 sequence is CASNSGSRTDTQYF. CDR3 DNA sequence: TGTGCCAGCAACAGCGGGAGTCGGACAGATACGCAGTATTTT.

In this sample, this clone is large (0.1 to 1%). The CDR3 is CASSYTVTRTDTQYF. The CDR3, as DNA: TGTGCCAGCAGCTATACAGTGACCCGCACAGATACGCAGTATTTT. V usage is TRBV28 and J usage is TRBJ2-3; D gene ambiguous. Germline CDR1 reads MDHEN; CDR2 reads SYDVKM. Between the trimmed V and J ends, which lost 6 bases and 1 base, there was a span of 14 bases. The CDR3 spans 15 residues.

The CDR3 reads CASSEVSGGAEAFF. The CDR3 DNA is TGTGCCAGCAGTGAAGTCTCCGGGGGGGCTGAAGCTTTCTTT. This chain connects TRBV6-1 to TRBJ1-1; TRBD1 might be the D (5 bases). CDR3 length equals 14 residues. Germline CDR1 reads MNHNS; CDR2 reads SASEGT. Trimming left V 1 base short and J 6 bases short, with 12 bases between.

The V and J genes are TRBV7-2 and TRBJ1-2, with TRBD1 identical over 7 bases. The germline V gene has CDR1 SGHTA and CDR2 FQGNSA. J gave up 1 base and V 1 base, and 6 bases lay outside the gene matches. This CDR3 comprises 16 residues. For the CDR3, the DNA is TGTGCCAGCAGCTTAGTAGGGGGCGAGTTTAACTATGGCTACACCTTC. Translation gives CASSLVGGEFNYGYTF.

The chain links TRBV11-3 to TRBJ2-3; unclear D gene. V was clipped by 0 bases and J by 5 bases, with 6 bases between them. The CDR3 is 13 residues long. The germline gives CDR1 SGHNT, CDR2 YENEEA. CDR3: CASSLDYRDTQYF. In nucleotides, the CDR3 is TGTGCCAGCAGCTTAGATTACAGAGATACGCAGTATTTT.

This clone has a handful of counts. The V call is TRBV6-6, the J call TRBJ2-2, with TRBD2 matching over 7 bases. Germline CDR1 is MNHNY and CDR2 is SVGAGI (reference sequence). CDR3 length: 14 amino acids. J was trimmed by 4 bases and V by 10 bases; bases with no gene match: 9. In DNA form, the CDR3 reads TGTGCCACCATACCTAGCGGATTCACCGGGGAGCTGTTTTTT. Translation gives CATIPSGFTGELFF.

The rearrangement joins TRBV2 to TRBJ1-1, with D possibly matching TRBD1 (6 bases). There are 13 residues in the CDR3. Looked up from germline, CDR1 is SNHLY and CDR2 is FYNNEI. V lost 6 bases and J 1 base, leaving 9 bases between the germline ends. CDR3 amino acids: CASSGQRNTEAFF. CDR3 bases: TGTGCCAGCAGCGGACAGCGGAACACTGAAGCTTTCTTT.

This clone is termed large (0.1 to 1%). The chain carries TRBV6-6 and TRBJ1-2; 11 nucleotides line up with TRBD1. The J segment lost 7 bases and the V segment lost 5 bases, leaving 6 bases of the junction unmatched. CDR3 length: 14 amino acids. Germline V gene sequence: CDR1 MNHNY, CDR2 SVGAGI (reference sequence). The CDR3 here is CASSQGQGVFGYTF. In DNA form, the CDR3 reads TGTGCCAGCAGTCAGGGACAGGGGGTTTTTGGCTACACCTTC.

The V gene is TRBV6-6, the J gene TRBJ2-4; TRBD2 is a possible D gene (6 bases). The CDR3 is 13 residues long. Germline values: CDR1 MNHNY, CDR2 SVGAGI (reference sequence). V shed 4 bases and J shed 8 bases, with 12 bases lying between them. The CDR3 protein is CASSSTRRDIQYF. As DNA, the CDR3 is TGTGCCAGCAGTTCGACACGGAGGGACATTCAGTACTTC.

This chain uses TRBV30 with TRBJ2-5; D gene ambiguous. Germline loops: CDR1 GTSNPN, CDR2 SVGIG (reference sequence). V dropped 7 bases and J dropped 5 bases, with 14 bases sitting between them. The CDR3 has 12 amino acids. The CDR3 nucleotides are TGTGCCTCCAGAGGTCTGGAGGAGACCCAGTACTTC. It encodes CASRGLEETQYF.

V is TRBV4-2 and J is TRBJ2-1; tentatively, D is TRBD1 (6 bases). Trimming removed 0 bases from V and 5 bases from J, with 8 bases in between. Germline values: CDR1 LGHNA, CDR2 YNFKEQ. The CDR3 length is 14 residues. Written as DNA, the CDR3 is TGTGCCAGCAGCCAAGATCAGGGGAACAATGAGCAGTTCTTC. It encodes CASSQDQGNNEQFF.

This chain joins TRBV19 and TRBJ1-2; 8 positions agree with TRBD1. V was clipped by 4 bases and J by 4 bases; unmatched bases: 5. The CDR3 extends over 14 amino acids. Germline values: CDR1 LNHDA, CDR2 SQIVND (reference sequence). CDR3 protein: CASSTKTGGYGYTF. DNA of the CDR3: TGTGCCAGTAGTACGAAAACAGGGGGCTATGGCTACACCTTC.

This clone showed up just a few times. V usage is TRBV27 and J usage is TRBJ1-5; a weak D match, TRBD1 (6 bases). The ends were cut back, 5 bases at V and 2 bases at J, with 22 bases in the middle. The CDR3 consists of 18 residues. Germline values: CDR1 MNHEY, CDR2 SMNVEV (reference sequence). The CDR3 bases are TGTGCCAGCAGTGCACTGCGGGCGGGGGCGACGGGCAATCAGCCCCAGCATTTT. This sequence encodes CASSALRAGATGNQPQHF.